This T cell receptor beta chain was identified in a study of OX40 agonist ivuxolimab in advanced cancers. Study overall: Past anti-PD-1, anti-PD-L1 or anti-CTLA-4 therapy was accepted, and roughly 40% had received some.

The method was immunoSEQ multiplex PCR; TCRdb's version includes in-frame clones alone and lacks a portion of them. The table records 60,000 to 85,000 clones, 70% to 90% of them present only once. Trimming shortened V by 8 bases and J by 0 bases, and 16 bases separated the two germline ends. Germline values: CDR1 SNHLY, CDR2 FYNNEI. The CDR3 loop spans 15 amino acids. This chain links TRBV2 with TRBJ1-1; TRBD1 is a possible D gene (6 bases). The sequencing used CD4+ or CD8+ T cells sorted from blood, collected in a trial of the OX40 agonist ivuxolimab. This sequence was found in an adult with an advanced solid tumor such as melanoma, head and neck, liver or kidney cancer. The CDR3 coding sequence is TGTGCCAGCGCAGGGACGGGGGCAATGAACACTGAAGCTTTCTTT. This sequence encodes CASAGTGAMNTEAFF.